The TCR beta chain under discussion was sequenced for a study of blood T cells in healthy people across ages (dated by TCRdb to the mid-2010s). For context, the study as a whole: Template switching captured roughly one uniquely barcoded TCR beta cDNA molecule per two T cells in model experiments. Donors of different ages were randomly distributed across sequencing lanes to avoid experimental bias. Donors were grouped into four age groups: young (average 16 years), middle-aged (roughly 38), aged (approximately 58) and long-lived (approximately 75). To track age-related changes in TCR beta repertoire diversity, the study relied on deep sequencing normalized with unique cDNA molecular identifiers. For two donors (one aged 18 to 30 and one aged 80 or older), the study analyzed two additional independent replicas of 1 million unique cDNA reads from the same blood draw. The paper's findings and limits, for the study overall: The CMV infection status of donors was not known, potentially confounding age-related changes in expanded clonotypes. Bulk unsorted PBMC profiling prevented conclusive comparison of naive and antigen-experienced compartments. A strong correlation was found between observed TCR beta diversity and the percentage of naive T cells measured by flow cytometry. Compared with the aged group, more naive CD4+ T cells, fewer expanded clones and increased TCR diversity were shown by the long-lived group, suggesting age selection. Estimates of total diversity based on one million sequenced T cells were regarded as lower bounds and as underestimates. Observed TCR beta diversity per million T cells fell roughly linearly with age, and a significant reduction was already apparent by age about 38.

This clonotype turned up a few times. Its antigen is still unknown. Per-nucleotide qualities are absent, and no much larger clonotype sits a single base away. To prepare the library, 5' RACE was applied. The reads were generated on an Illumina HiSeq 2500. A second PCR of about 7 to 12 cycles was performed with a sample-barcoded 5' primer and a J-beta primer mix. A unique molecular identifier was introduced onto each TCR beta cDNA molecule by a template-switch 5' adaptor carrying 12 random nucleotides. Each sample yielded at least 2.5 million CDR3-containing paired-end reads. First-strand cDNA was synthesized from all RNA with the Mint cDNA synthesis kit, primed by a TRBC-specific oligonucleotide. All cDNA was treated with uracil-DNA glycosylase and then went through a first 18-cycle PCR with the universal primers M1SS and BC2_uni_R. As for the original processing: For normalization, 1 million high-quality reads, each with a distinct molecular identifier, were randomly selected from each sample. Instead of being binned into consensus sequences, reads that shared molecular identifiers were thrown out. CDR3 identification, clonotype clustering and error correction used MiTCR with a Q25 quality threshold and the strictest error-elimination algorithm. Lower-bound total TCR beta diversity was estimated with a nonparametric unseen species model using Euler transformation. The public sequencing data were trimmed at Q25 with fastp and processed into clonotypes with MiXCR by TCRdb, which kept only in-frame beta chains. Rows matching on CDR3 protein sequence are summarized as one entry with the most common DNA and genes. The V and J calls reflect TCRdb's pipeline rather than the authors' work. Present in this sample are about 1.4 million distinct CDR3 sequences, roughly 64% of which were seen just once. Approximately 7% of the sample comes from the top ten.

The approximately 41 donors, aged about 6 to 95 years, were systemically healthy Caucasian individuals from Russia. Each donor gave about 9.2 milliliters of peripheral blood, drawn into EDTA-treated Vacutainer tubes. Ficoll-Paque density-gradient centrifugation was used to isolate PBMCs, with at least 6.5 million per sample. Total RNA, at least 6 micrograms per sample, was extracted from PBMCs with Trizol reagent. For every donor, flow cytometry on a PBMC aliquot measured the percentage of naive CD45RAhigh/CD27high T cells. The source of this sequence is a man younger than 35 in good health. The source material was blood.

CDR3 sequence: CASSLLPGVANNEQFF. In nucleotide form, the sequence is TGTGCCAGCAGTTTATTACCGGGAGTGGCTAACAATGAGCAGTTCTTC. Recombination joined TRBV27 with TRBJ2-1; 6 matching bases give a weak D call of TRBD2. At the junction V is shortened by 1 base and J by 5 bases, with 15 bases in between. Based on the germline V gene (reference sequence), the CDR1 and CDR2 sequences are MNHEY and SMNVEV. The CDR3 covers 16 residues, taking in both the cysteine and the phenylalanine. The only DNA kept is the CDR3, 48 bases in frame from the first base.